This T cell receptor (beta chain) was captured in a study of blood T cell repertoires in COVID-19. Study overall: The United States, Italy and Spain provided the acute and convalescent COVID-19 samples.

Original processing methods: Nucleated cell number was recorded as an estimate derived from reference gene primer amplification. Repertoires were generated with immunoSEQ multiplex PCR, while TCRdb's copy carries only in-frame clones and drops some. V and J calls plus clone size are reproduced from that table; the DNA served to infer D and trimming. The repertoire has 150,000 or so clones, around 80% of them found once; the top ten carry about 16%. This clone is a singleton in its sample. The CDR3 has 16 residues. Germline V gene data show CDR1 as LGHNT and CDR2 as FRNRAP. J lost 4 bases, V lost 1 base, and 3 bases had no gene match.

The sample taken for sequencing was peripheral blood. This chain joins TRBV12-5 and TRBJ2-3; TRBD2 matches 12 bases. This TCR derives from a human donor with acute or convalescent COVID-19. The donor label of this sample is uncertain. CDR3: CASGLGLAGEADTQYF. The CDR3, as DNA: TGTGCTAGTGGTTTGGGACTAGCGGGGGAAGCAGATACGCAGTATTTT. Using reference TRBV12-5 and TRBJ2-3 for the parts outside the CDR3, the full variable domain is DARVTQTPRHKVTEMGQEVTMRCQPILGHNTVFWYRQTMMQGLELLAYFRNRAPLDDSGMPKDRFSAEMPDATLATLKIQPSEPRDSAVYFCASGLGLAGEADTQYFGPGTRLTVL.